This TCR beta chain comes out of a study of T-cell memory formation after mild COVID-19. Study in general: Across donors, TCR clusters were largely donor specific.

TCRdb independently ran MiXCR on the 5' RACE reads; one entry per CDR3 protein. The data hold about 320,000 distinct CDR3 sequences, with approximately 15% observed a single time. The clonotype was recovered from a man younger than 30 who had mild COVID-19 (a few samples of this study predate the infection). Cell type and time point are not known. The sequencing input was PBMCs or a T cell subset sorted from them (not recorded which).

CDR3 DNA: TGCGCCAGCAGCCAAGCTGACAGGGCTGATACGCAGTATTTT. Translating gives CASSQADRADTQYF. The chain employs TRBV4-3 and TRBJ2-3, with 7 bases that match TRBD1. Germline assignment: CDR1 LGHNA and CDR2 YSLEER. CDR3 size: 14 residues. Trimming at V came to 1 base and at J to 6 bases, leaving 4 bases not matched to a gene.